These T cell receptor beta chains were read from a single sample in a study of T cell changes during pregnancy in multiple sclerosis. The repertoire was sequenced with immunoSEQ multiplex PCR; TCRdb's copy has only in-frame clones and lacks some. The data show 75,000 to 95,000 clones, around 93% seen once. Sequenced here: peripheral blood, sampled in the second trimester of pregnancy. The receptors shown here come from a female donor with multiple sclerosis, enrolled in a pregnancy study. CDR3s include the opening cysteine and the closing phenylalanine or tryptophan. A D gene is named only where the DNA matches it firmly. Clone size appears in some rows only: once, few, many, or a class for an expanded clone.

clone_size d_call j_call v_call cdr3_nt cdr3_aa
NA NA TRBJ1-2 TRBV27 TGTGCCAGCAGCCTGGTCGGGGACTATGGCTACACCTTC CASSLVGDYGYTF
NA NA TRBJ2-1 TRBV5-4 TGTGCCAGCGGCGGAAGTTCATCCTACAATGAGCAGTTCTTC CASGGSSSYNEQFF
NA NA TRBJ2-7 TRBV13 TGTGCCAGCAGATCACTCGGGAGCTCCTACGAGCAGTACTTC CASRSLGSSYEQYF
NA NA TRBJ2-7 TRBV5-1 TGCGCCAGCAGCTTGGCCGGGGGTGGGGGGTACGAGCAGTACTTC CASSLAGGGGYEQYF
NA NA TRBJ2-1 TRBV6-5 TGTGCCAGCAGTTTGGAGGGTTCCAGCTCCTACAATGAGCAGTTCTTC CASSLEGSSSYNEQFF
NA TRBD1 TRBJ2-7 TRBV7-6 TGTGCCAGCAGCCCCGGGACAGGGCATAGGTACGAGCAGTACTTC CASSPGTGHRYEQYF
NA NA TRBJ1-5 TRBV6-5 TGTGCCAGCAGTTCAGCGCAAGGCCAGCCCCAGCATTTT CASSSAQGQPQHF
NA NA TRBJ1-5 TRBV5-8 TGTGCCAGCAGCTTGGGCCCCGGACAGAATCAGCCCCAGCATTTT CASSLGPGQNQPQHF
NA NA TRBJ1-5 TRBV6-1 TGTGCCAGCAGTGAATTTTTAACCACATCCCGTCAGCCCCAGCATTTT CASSEFLTTSRQPQHF
NA NA TRBJ2-3 TRBV10-3 TGTGCCATCAGTTCGGGGGACTTCCCTAGCACAGATACGCAGTATTTT CAISSGDFPSTDTQYF
NA TRBD1 TRBJ2-1 TRBV6-5 TGTGCCAGCAGGAGACAGGGGGCGGCCAATGAGCAGTTCTTC CASRRQGAANEQFF
NA TRBD1 TRBJ1-4 TRBV2 TGTGCCAGCAGGGGACAGGGATATGCTAATGAAAAACTGTTTTTT CASRGQGYANEKLFF
NA NA TRBJ1-3 TRBV7-9 TGTGCCAGCAGCCTATTTGACAGGTTCGACTCTGGAAACACCATATATTTT CASSLFDRFDSGNTIYF
NA NA TRBJ1-5 TRBV7-8 TGTGCCAGCAGCTTATTAGTCAGCGACAATCAGCCCCAGCATTTT CASSLLVSDNQPQHF
once NA TRBJ2-1 TRBV12-5 TGTGCTAGTGCAGACAGGAGCTCCTACAATGAGCAGTTCTTC CASADRSSYNEQFF
few NA TRBJ1-5 TRBV5-6 TGTGCCAGCAGCCTCGACGGGTCACAGCCCCAGCATTTT CASSLDGSQPQHF
NA TRBD2 TRBJ2-5 TRBV30 TGTGCCTGGAGCCCCCCCCTAGCGGCCTTGGAGACCCAGTACTTC CAWSPPLAALETQYF
NA NA TRBJ2-7 TRBV5-1 TGCGCCAGCAGCTCCCGGGGAGGACCCTACGAGCAGTACTTC CASSSRGGPYEQYF
NA NA TRBJ1-5 TRBV30 TGTGCCTGGCGTACTCAGGGGTTGGGTCCCCAGCATTTT CAWRTQGLGPQHF
NA NA TRBJ1-4 TRBV18 TGTGCCAGCTCGTCTGGGACTGCGCTAATAATTGCAACTAATGAAAAACTGTTTTTT CASSSGTALIIATNEKLFF
NA NA TRBJ1-1 TRBV7-3 TGTGCCAGCAGCTTAACTCGGGGGATGAACACTGAAGCTTTCTTT CASSLTRGMNTEAFF
NA TRBD2 TRBJ2-1 TRBV27 TGTGCCAGCAGCGGGGCTAGCGGGGGGCTAGATGAGCAGTTCTTC CASSGASGGLDEQFF
few TRBD1 TRBJ2-1 TRBV5-1 TGCGCCAGCAGCAAAGGACAGGGGTTGTACAATGAGCAGTTCTTC CASSKGQGLYNEQFF
NA TRBD1 TRBJ2-2 TRBV5-1 TGCGCCAGCAGCCTGACAGGGACCACCGGGGAGCTGTTTTTT CASSLTGTTGELFF
NA TRBD1 TRBJ1-1 TRBV4-1 TGCGCCAGCAGCCAAGGCTCGGGACAGACGGGGAACACTGAAGCTTTCTTT CASSQGSGQTGNTEAFF
NA TRBD2 TRBJ2-5 TRBV9 TGTGCCAGCAGCGTACTAGCGGGACAAGAGACCCAGTACTTC CASSVLAGQETQYF
NA TRBD1 TRBJ1-3 TRBV11-3 TGTGCCAGCATCAACAACAGGGGAACCCTCTCTGGAAACACCATATATTTT CASINNRGTLSGNTIYF
NA NA TRBJ2-5 TRBV30 TGTGCCTGGAGTACTTATCAGACCCAGTACTTC CAWSTYQTQYF
NA NA TRBJ2-1 TRBV30 TGTGCCTGGATCACTGACAATGAGCAGTTCTTC CAWITDNEQFF
NA NA TRBJ1-6 TRBV2 TGTGCCAGCAGTAACCCCGCGCCCCTAGGATCACCCCTCCACTTT CASSNPAPLGSPLHF
NA NA TRBJ1-1 TRBV19 TGTGCCAGTAGTATGGCCACCAGGAACACTGAAGCTTTCTTT CASSMATRNTEAFF
NA TRBD2 TRBJ2-1 TRBV6-6 TGTGCCAGCAGTTGGGAGGGGACTAGCGGGGACAATGAGCAGTTCTTC CASSWEGTSGDNEQFF
NA TRBD1 TRBJ1-4 TRBV7-2 TGTGCCAGCAGCATGCCGGGACAGGGAGGCAAACTGTTTTTT CASSMPGQGGKLFF
NA NA TRBJ1-6 TRBV7-9 TGTGCCAGCAGCGCGACATCTGCGGGTAATTCACCCCTCCACTTT CASSATSAGNSPLHF
once NA TRBJ2-3 TRBV7-7 TGTGCTAGCAGCTCTTTGGAGGGGATCACAGATACGCAGTATTTT CASSSLEGITDTQYF
NA NA TRBJ1-2 TRBV5-1 TGCGCCAGCGCTCCCCCGGGGTCCTTTAACGGCTACACCTTC CASAPPGSFNGYTF
NA TRBD1 TRBJ2-6 TRBV12-5 TGTGCTAGTGGTAGGACGACCGGGACAGGCTTCGAGGCCAACGTCCTGACTTTC CASGRTTGTGFEANVLTF
NA TRBD1 TRBJ1-2 TRBV5-3 TGTGCCAGAAGCTCCGACAGGGCAATCTATGGCTACACCTTC CARSSDRAIYGYTF
NA NA TRBJ2-3 TRBV6-6 TGTGCCAGTGTGGGGACTGCTAGCACAGATACGCAGTATTTT CASVGTASTDTQYF